This T cell receptor (beta chain) came from a study of blood T cell repertoires in COVID-19. Study background: Some COVID-19 samples were acute and others convalescent; all came from the United States, Italy and Spain. PBMCs, B-cell-depleted T cells, or T cells provided the cDNA or gDNA that made up the material.

Between the trimmed V and J ends, which lost 6 bases and 0 bases, there was a span of 18 bases. CDR1 is MDHEN, CDR2 SYDVKM, per germline. The CDR3 loop spans 16 amino acids. Authors' data handling: Counts of nucleated cells, estimated from reference gene primer amplification, were obtained. Some clones are missing from TCRdb's copy, which holds only in-frame ones; the method was immunoSEQ multiplex PCR. The V and J calls and clone size come from that table; D and trimming were worked out from the DNA. Seen here are 70,000 or so clones, roughly 85% observed once, and the top ten hold 15% to 20%. V gene TRBV28 combines with J gene TRBJ2-7; weak D call: TRBD1 (6 bases). This TCR derives from a woman aged 80 or over with acute or convalescent COVID-19. Sequencing input: peripheral blood. This chain's CDR3 is CASSPQGSGSSYEQYF. The CDR3 bases are TGTGCCAGCAGCCCACAGGGAAGCGGAAGCTCCTACGAGCAGTACTTC.